Here is one T cell receptor (beta chain) with its context. There are a few counts of this clonotype. The specificity of this receptor is unknown. No qualities accompany the bases; no much larger clone lies one base away. The junction shows trimming of 4 bases on V and 5 bases on J, plus 16 bases between the germline ends. The CDR3 runs 14 residues from the cysteine to the phenylalanine. Of the read, only the CDR3 DNA is kept; its 42 bases are in frame from base 1. CDR1 is given as DFQATT and CDR2 as SNEGSKA, both from the germline V gene (reference sequence). In the paper's terms, the treatment or condition label means: live attenuated yellow fever vaccine strain. Two biological replicates of bulk PBMCs were collected at each blood-draw timepoint. A standard Ficoll-Paque protocol was used to isolate PBMCs from peripheral blood. RNA was extracted with TriZol from bulk PBMCs, CD4 and CD8 fractions, and dextramer-positive and dextramer-negative fractions.

This record belongs to a study of T cells after yellow fever vaccination (dated by TCRdb to the late 2010s). About the study as a whole: The SMART-Seq v4 Ultra Low Input RNA kit was used to prepare libraries from fractions with low cell numbers. Bulk TCR alpha and beta repertoires were sequenced longitudinally to track T-cell clones before and after primary and booster YFV17D yellow fever vaccination. The cohort comprised two healthy male donors, one aged 18 to 30 and one aged 30 to 40 years. Blood was drawn at multiple timepoints before and after primary and secondary immunization, with bulk PBMC replicates and cell subsets isolated.

Beyond this particular receptor, the publication reports: After the booster, most clones that had expanded after primary vaccination were detected again (nearly 97% of CD4 and roughly nine tenths of CD8), suggesting broad maintenance of memory. A small share of clonotypes was detected in both CD4 and CD8 compartments, with the overlap likely arising from convergent recombination. Because only two donors were included in the study, the extent to which the findings can be generalized is limited. The secondary T-cell response was found to be weaker but faster than the primary response, with a peak reached on day 5 rather than on day 15. FACS-sorted repertoires could contain abundant contaminating clonotypes from the bulk population, so computational filtering was required.

TCR cDNA was synthesized by 5'RACE template switching, through which a universal primer site and unique molecular identifiers were introduced. cDNA synthesis was primed from both the TCR alpha and TCR beta constant segments. Two PCR steps were used to amplify libraries, with sample barcodes and sequencing adapters being added in the second step. Sequencing of libraries was done on Illumina HiSeq 2500 (2x100 bp) or NovaSeq (2x150 bp). Per the authors' processing: Reads were demultiplexed and collapsed into UMI consensus sequences with MIGEC, and V(D)J alignment was performed with MiXCR. Vaccine-responding clonotypes were identified with edgeR using replicate PBMC samples, with FDR below 0.01 and a log2 fold change above 5 up to day 15 being required. Bulk clonotypes were assigned CD4 or CD8 identity according to which sequenced CD4 or CD8 repertoire held them at higher abundance. TCRdb reprocessing: public reads trimmed at Q25 with fastp, clones called with MiXCR, in-frame beta chains kept. Each CDR3 protein appears once, grouped with its most common genes and DNA. TCRdb's processing, not the authors', yielded these V and J calls. In all, the sample holds around 350,000 distinct CDR3 sequences, and around a tenth of those were seen once. The ten largest clones capture roughly 18% of the sample.

Recombination joined TRBV20-1 with TRBJ2-3; TRBD1 is a weak D gene call, 5 bases matching. The clonotype was recovered from a young man who received the YFV17D yellow fever vaccine. The source was PBMCs, collected on the day of the first yellow fever vaccination. The CDR3 region: CSAINGAKGDTQYF. The DNA sequence follows: TGCAGTGCTATTAATGGGGCCAAGGGAGATACGCAGTATTTT.